This TCR beta chain originates from a study of T cells in Graves' hyperthyroidism and ophthalmopathy. Study as a whole: Upon initial diagnosis and before any treatment, peripheral blood was collected.

Absent ophthalmopathy progression within 18 months defined stable Graves' hyperthyroidism. Diagnostic assessment was based on clinical symptoms, serum thyroxine and TRAb, thyroid ultrasound and orbital computed tomography. In its sample, this clonotype was seen many times. Antigen specificity is unknown. Germline loops: CDR1 SGHTA, CDR2 FQGNSA. V gave up 2 bases and J gave up 6 bases; unmatched junction bases: 5. This CDR3 is built from 14 residues. Broader study findings: Most expanded thyroid clonotypes above 0.001 also appeared in blood.

Template material for amplifying TCR beta CDR3 regions consisted of RNA transcripts. During a first-round RT-PCR of the TCR CDR3, the HTBI primer set was used. One entry per CDR3 protein, called by TCRdb with MiXCR from the multiplex PCR reads. This sample has around 400,000 distinct CDR3 sequences, with 20% to 25% found just once. The sequencing input was blood. The sequence was obtained from a man between 45 and 60 years old with Graves' hyperthyroidism. The chain uses TRBV7-2 and TRBJ2-3, with 7 bases that match TRBD2. This chain's CDR3 is CASSLYGRLDTQYF. The CDR3 DNA sequence: TGTGCCAGCAGCTTATACGGGAGGTTGGATACGCAGTATTTT.